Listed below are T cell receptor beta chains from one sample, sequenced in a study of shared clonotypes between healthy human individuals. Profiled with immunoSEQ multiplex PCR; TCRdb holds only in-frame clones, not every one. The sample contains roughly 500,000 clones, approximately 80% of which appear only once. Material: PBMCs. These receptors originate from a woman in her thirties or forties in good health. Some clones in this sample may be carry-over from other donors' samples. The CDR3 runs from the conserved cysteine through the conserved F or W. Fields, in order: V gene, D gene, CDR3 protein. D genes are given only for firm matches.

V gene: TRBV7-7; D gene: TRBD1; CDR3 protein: CASSLGPDRGHEQYF
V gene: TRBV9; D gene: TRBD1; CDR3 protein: CASSVEDRVGGYTF
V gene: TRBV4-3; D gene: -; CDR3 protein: CASSQALTGEQYF
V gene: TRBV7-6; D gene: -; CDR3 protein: CASSLAALGGNEQFF
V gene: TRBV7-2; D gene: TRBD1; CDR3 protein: CASTEYGTGGGKEKLFF
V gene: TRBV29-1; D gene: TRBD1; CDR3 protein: CSVETTGGDTIYF
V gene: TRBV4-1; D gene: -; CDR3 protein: CASSQDQVPEAAFF
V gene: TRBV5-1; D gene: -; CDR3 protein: CASSPRTGYTIEGGYTF
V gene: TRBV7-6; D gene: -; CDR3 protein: CASSLQEDYEQYF
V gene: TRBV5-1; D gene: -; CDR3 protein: CASSVGVLTDTQYF
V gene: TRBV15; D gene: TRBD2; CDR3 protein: CATSTTSGSPNEQYF
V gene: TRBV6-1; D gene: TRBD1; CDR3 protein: CASSGDRGPYEQYF
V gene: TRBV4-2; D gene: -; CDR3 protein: CASSPSWTSSSYEQYF
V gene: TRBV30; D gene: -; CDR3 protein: CAWILGPATEAFF
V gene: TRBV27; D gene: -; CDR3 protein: CASSLQRTVITGELFF
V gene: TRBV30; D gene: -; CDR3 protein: CARGSYNEQFF
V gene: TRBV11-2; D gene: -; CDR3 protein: CASSLGRNSPLHF
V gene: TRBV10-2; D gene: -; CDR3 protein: CASFDGGGYTF
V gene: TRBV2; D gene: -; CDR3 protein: CASKRINYGYTF
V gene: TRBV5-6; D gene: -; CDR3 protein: CASSLPGPYGYTF
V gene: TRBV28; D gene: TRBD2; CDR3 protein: CASTFSGPPYEQYF
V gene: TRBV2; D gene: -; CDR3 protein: CASSPQEGEQYF
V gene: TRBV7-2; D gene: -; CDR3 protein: CASSSKVDSNNEQFF
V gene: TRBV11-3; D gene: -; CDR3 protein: CASSAEGSSGNTIYF
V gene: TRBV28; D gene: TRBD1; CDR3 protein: CASSFGQARNQPQHF
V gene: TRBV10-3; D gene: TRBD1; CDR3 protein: CAISEPGTGPDTDTQYF
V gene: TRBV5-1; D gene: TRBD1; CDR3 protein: CASRPGQGDYGYTF
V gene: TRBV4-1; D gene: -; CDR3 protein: CASSQGGLGEQFF
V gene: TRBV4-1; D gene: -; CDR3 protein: CASSQDSRTQRGEQYF
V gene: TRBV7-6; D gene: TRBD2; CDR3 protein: CASSREPAGFSYEQYF
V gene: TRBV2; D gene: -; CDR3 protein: CASSYIYEQYF
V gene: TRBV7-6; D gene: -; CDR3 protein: CASSLGPGSGQPQHF
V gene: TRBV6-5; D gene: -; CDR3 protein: CASSDTGGSYNEQFF
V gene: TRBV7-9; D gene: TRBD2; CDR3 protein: CASSRYSGADNEQFF
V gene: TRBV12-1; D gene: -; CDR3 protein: CASSLPGSSGTGELFF
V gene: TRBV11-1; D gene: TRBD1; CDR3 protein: CASSTTRDRPYEQYF
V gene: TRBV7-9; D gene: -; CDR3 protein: CASSFGPTGEQYF
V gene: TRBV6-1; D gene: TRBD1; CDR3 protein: CASSEPDRGDQPQHF
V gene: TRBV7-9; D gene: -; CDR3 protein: CASSPEGAMNTEAFF
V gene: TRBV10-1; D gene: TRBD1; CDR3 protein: CASDRTGQGKGGELFF
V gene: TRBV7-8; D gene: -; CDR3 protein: CASSLGTLPIF